The rows below give T cell receptor beta chains drawn from one sample of a study of T cells after yellow fever vaccination. TCRdb re-analysed the 5' RACE reads in MiXCR, keeping a single row per CDR3 protein. The repertoire holds more than 350,000 distinct CDR3 sequences, with 11% as singletons. The sequenced sample was PBMCs, obtained on the day of the first yellow fever vaccination. Receptors were obtained from a man aged 18 to 30 who received the YFV17D yellow fever vaccine. Both conserved end residues are part of each CDR3. D genes are given only for firm matches. Expanded clones get a size class; other rows say once, few or many, or leave the size out.

- | - | TRBJ1-1 | TRBV7-9 | TGTGCCAGCAGCCCCCGGGCAGACCGGAAGGAGGCTTTCTTT | CASSPRADRKEAFF
- | - | TRBJ2-7 | TRBV7-9 | TGTGCCAGCAGCTTAGGCCACGGCGGAATCTACGAGCAGTACTTC | CASSLGHGGIYEQYF
- | few | TRBJ1-2 | TRBV12-3/TRBV12-4 | TGTGCCAGCAGCACCCACCGGGCAGGGATGGGAGACTATGGCTACACCTTC | CASSTHRAGMGDYGYTF
TRBD1 | few | TRBJ2-7 | TRBV7-2 | TGTGCCAGCAGCTTAGGGGACAGGCCCTACGAGCAGTACTTC | CASSLGDRPYEQYF
- | - | TRBJ1-5 | TRBV12-3/TRBV12-4 | TGTGCCAGCAGTTTCGGGGGGCCCCTTGATCAGCCCCAGCATTTT | CASSFGGPLDQPQHF
- | - | TRBJ1-1 | TRBV20-1 | TGCAGTGCTAGAGAGGCGCACTACATGAACACTGAAGCTTTCTTT | CSAREAHYMNTEAFF
- | - | TRBJ2-7 | TRBV3-1 | TGTGCCAGCAGCCAAGATGGGGGGACAGCCTACGAGCAGTACTTC | CASSQDGGTAYEQYF
- | many | TRBJ1-3 | TRBV4-3 | TGCGCCAGCAGCCGGGGTGGAAACACCATATATTTT | CASSRGGNTIYF
- | - | TRBJ1-1 | TRBV6-5 | TGTGCCAGCAGGGACGGATACACTGAAGCTTTCTTT | CASRDGYTEAFF
TRBD2 | few | TRBJ2-1 | TRBV5-1 | TGCGCCAGCAGCTTGCGCTCAAGCGGGGGCCTCACCTACAATGAGCAGTTCTTC | CASSLRSSGGLTYNEQFF
TRBD1 | - | TRBJ1-3 | TRBV4-2 | TGTGCCAGCAGCCAATTGGGGGACAGGGGGCCTTTATCTGGAAACACCATATATTTT | CASSQLGDRGPLSGNTIYF
TRBD2 | - | TRBJ2-5 | TRBV4-3 | TGCGCCAGCAGCCAAGATCCAGCGGGGGGCCTCCAAGAGACCCAGTACTTC | CASSQDPAGGLQETQYF
- | - | TRBJ2-3 | TRBV4-1 | TGCGCCAGCAGCCACCTCGACAGGACTAGCACAGATACGCAGTATTTT | CASSHLDRTSTDTQYF
- | few | TRBJ1-1 | TRBV29-1 | TGCAGCGTTGAAGGGCGTAACAGATATGAAGCTTTCTTT | CSVEGRNRYEAFF
- | few | TRBJ1-2 | TRBV4-3 | TGCGCCAGCAGCCAGGACCTGAAGTACAGTGCTTTTGGCTACACCTTC | CASSQDLKYSAFGYTF
TRBD2 | - | TRBJ2-1 | TRBV9 | TGTGCCAGCAGCGTAGACTTAGGACTAGCGGGGTCTGACAATGAGCAGTTCTTC | CASSVDLGLAGSDNEQFF